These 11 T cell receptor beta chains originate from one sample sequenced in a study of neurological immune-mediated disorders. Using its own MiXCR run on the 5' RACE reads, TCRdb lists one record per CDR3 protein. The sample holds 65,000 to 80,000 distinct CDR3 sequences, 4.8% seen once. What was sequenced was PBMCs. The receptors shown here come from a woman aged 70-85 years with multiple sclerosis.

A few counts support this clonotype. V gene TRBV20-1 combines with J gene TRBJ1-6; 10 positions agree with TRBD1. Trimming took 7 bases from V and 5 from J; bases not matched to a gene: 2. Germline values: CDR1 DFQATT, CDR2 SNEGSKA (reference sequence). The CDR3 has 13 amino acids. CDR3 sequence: CSGTGGHNSPLHF. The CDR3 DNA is TGCAGTGGGACAGGGGGGCATAATTCACCCCTCCACTTT.

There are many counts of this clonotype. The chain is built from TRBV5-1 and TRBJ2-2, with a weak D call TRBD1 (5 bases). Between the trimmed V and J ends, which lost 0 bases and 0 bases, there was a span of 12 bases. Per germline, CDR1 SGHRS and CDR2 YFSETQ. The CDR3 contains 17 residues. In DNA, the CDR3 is TGCGCCAGCAGCTTGGATGCGACAGCTTCGAACACCGGGGAGCTGTTTTTT. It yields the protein CASSLDATASNTGELFF.

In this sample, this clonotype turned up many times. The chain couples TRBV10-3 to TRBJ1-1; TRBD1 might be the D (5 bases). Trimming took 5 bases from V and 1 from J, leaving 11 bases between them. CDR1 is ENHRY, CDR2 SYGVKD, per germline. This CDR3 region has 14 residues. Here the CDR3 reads CAISSKGTNTEAFF. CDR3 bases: TGTGCCATCAGTTCGAAGGGGACGAACACTGAAGCTTTCTTT.

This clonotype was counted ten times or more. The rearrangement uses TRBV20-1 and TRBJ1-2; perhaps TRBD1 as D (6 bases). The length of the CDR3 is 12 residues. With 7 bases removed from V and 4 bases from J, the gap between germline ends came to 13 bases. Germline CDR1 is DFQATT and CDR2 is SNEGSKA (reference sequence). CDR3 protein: CSGQDSAYGYTF. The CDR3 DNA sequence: TGCAGTGGTCAGGACAGCGCCTATGGCTACACCTTC.

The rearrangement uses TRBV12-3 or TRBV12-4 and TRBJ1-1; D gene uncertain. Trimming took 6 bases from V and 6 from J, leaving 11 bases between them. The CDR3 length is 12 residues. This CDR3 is CASRPQQSEAFF. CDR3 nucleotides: TGTGCCAGCAGACCCCAGCAGTCTGAAGCTTTCTTT.

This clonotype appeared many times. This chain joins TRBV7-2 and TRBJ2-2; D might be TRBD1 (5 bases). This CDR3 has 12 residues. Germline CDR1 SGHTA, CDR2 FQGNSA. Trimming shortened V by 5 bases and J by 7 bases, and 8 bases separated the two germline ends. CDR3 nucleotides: TGTGCCAGCAGCCCCCAGGGCGGGGAGCTGTTTTTT. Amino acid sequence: CASSPQGGELFF.

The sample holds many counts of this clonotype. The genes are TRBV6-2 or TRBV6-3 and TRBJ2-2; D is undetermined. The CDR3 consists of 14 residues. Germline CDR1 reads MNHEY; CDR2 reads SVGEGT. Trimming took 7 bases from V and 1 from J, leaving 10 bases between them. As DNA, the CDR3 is TGTGCCAGCACAACGTGGGAGAACACCGGGGAGCTGTTTTTT. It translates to CASTTWENTGELFF.

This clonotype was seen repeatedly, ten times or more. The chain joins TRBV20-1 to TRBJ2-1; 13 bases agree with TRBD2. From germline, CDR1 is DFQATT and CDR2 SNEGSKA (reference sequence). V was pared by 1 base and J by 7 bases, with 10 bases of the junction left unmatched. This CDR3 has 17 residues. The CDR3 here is CSARVLTGLAGVNEQFF. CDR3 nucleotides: TGCAGTGCTAGAGTCCTAACCGGACTAGCGGGAGTAAATGAGCAGTTCTTC.

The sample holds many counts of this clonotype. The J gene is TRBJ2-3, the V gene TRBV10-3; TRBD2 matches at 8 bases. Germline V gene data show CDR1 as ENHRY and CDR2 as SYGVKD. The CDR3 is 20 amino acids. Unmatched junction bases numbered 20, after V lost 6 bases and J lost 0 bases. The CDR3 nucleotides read TGTGCCATCAGCAGGGGCGGTATTAGCGGGATGGGGCCTAGCACAGATACGCAGTATTTT. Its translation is CAISRGGISGMGPSTDTQYF.

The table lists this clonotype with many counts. CDR3 sequence (DNA): TGTGCCAGCAGCTTGGGTTATAATTCACCCCTCCACTTT. It codes for CASSLGYNSPLHF. The rearrangement links TRBV11-2 to TRBJ1-6; no definite D call. V was shortened by 3 bases and J by 4 bases, with 4 bases between the two germline ends. The CDR3 extends over 13 amino acids. The germline V gene has CDR1 SGHAT and CDR2 FQNNGV. The full variable domain, with the rest looked up from reference TRBV11-2 and TRBJ1-6, is EAGVAQSPRYKIIEKRQSVAFWCNPISGHATLYWYQQILGQGPKLLIQFQNNGVVDDSQLPKDRFSAERLKGVDSTLKIQPAKLEDSAVYLCASSLGYNSPLHFGNGTRLTVT.

CDR3 sequence reads: CSATVGTEAFF. In DNA form, the CDR3 reads TGCAGCGCAACGGTGGGGACTGAAGCTTTCTTT. The chain combines TRBV29-1 with TRBJ1-1; D remains ambiguous. The CDR3 loop spans 11 amino acids. Germline-derived CDR1 and CDR2 are SQVTM and ANQGSEA. V lost 7 bases, J lost 5 bases, and 11 bases lay in between.